This TCR beta chain was found in a study of blood T cell repertoires in COVID-19. Study information: Donors in the United States, Italy and Spain gave samples during acute or convalescent COVID-19. In each case, the material was cDNA or gDNA derived from T cells, B-cell-depleted T cells, or PBMCs.

Trimming cost V 5 bases and J 5 bases, with 12 bases left between them. The CDR3 loop spans 14 amino acids. Germline loops: CDR1 SGHTA, CDR2 FQGTGA. How the authors handled the data: Amplification of reference gene primers was used by the study to estimate nucleated cell counts. The repertoire was sequenced with immunoSEQ multiplex PCR; TCRdb's copy has only in-frame clones and lacks some. Clonal size and the V and J genes are those of that table, whereas D and trimming came from the DNA. The sample holds tens of thousands of clones, more than 90% seen once. The sequence derives from a human donor in a cohort sampled during active COVID-19. What was sequenced was peripheral blood. The V gene is TRBV7-3, the J gene TRBJ2-2, with a possible D match to TRBD1 (6 bases). The CDR3, as DNA: TGTGCCAGCAGCGCCGGAAGGGGGACCGGGGAGCTGTTTTTT. It is translated as CASSAGRGTGELFF.